Presented here are 28 T cell receptor beta chains from one specimen sequenced in a study of shared clonotypes between healthy human individuals. Produced via immunoSEQ multiplex PCR; TCRdb's table is partial and in-frame only. The sample yields fewer than 2.5 million clones, 80% to 95% seen once. The sequencing input was naive CD4+ T cells from PBMCs. Subset given: CD45RA+ positively selected. These receptors came from a man between 18 and 35 years old in good health. Some clones in this sample may be carry-over from other donors' samples.

This sequence joins TRBV9 and TRBJ2-6, with D tentatively TRBD2 (5 bases). CDR1 SGDLS and CDR2 YYNGEE come from the germline V gene. Trimming pared 7 bases from V and 2 bases from J, leaving 10 bases between. The CDR3 is made up of 14 amino acids. CDR3: CASGLSPGANVLTF. CDR3 nucleotides: TGTGCCAGCGGACTTTCCCCTGGGGCCAACGTCCTGACTTTC.

V and J are TRBV19 and TRBJ2-2; D remains unclear. Trimming removed 0 bases from V and 3 bases from J, with 5 bases in between. The CDR3 is made up of 14 amino acids. CDR1 is LNHDA and CDR2 is SQIVND in the germline V gene (reference sequence). CDR3 region: CASSIEAYTGELFF. DNA for the CDR3: TGTGCCAGTAGTATAGAGGCTTACACCGGGGAGCTGTTTTTT.

The V gene is TRBV5-4, the J gene TRBJ2-5, with D perhaps being TRBD1 or TRBD2 (5 bases each). This CDR3 has 15 amino acids. Germline V lookup: CDR1 SGHNT, CDR2 YYREEE (reference sequence). Trimming cost V 4 bases and J 4 bases, with 17 bases left between them. CDR3 sequence: CASSRTGTAGETQYF. The CDR3 DNA reads as TGTGCCAGCAGCCGCACCGGGACCGCGGGAGAGACCCAGTACTTC.

The V gene is TRBV28, the J gene TRBJ2-3, with D possibly being TRBD1 (5 bases). CDR1 is MDHEN and CDR2 is SYDVKM in the germline V gene. V gave up 7 bases and J gave up 3 bases, with 20 bases separating them. There are 16 residues in the CDR3. CDR3 loop: CASTPAGATGTDTQYF. Here the CDR3 DNA reads TGTGCCAGCACCCCCGCTGGGGCTACCGGAACAGATACGCAGTATTTT.

The chain is built from TRBV7-9 and TRBJ2-5; 7 positions match TRBD2. The J segment lost 8 bases and the V segment lost 4 bases, leaving 10 bases of the junction unmatched. The germline gives CDR1 SEHNR, CDR2 FQNEAQ (reference sequence). This CDR3 spans 14 amino acids. The CDR3 nucleotides read TGTGCCAGCAGCTCCGGCGAGCGGGATGGAACCCAGTACTTC. Amino acids: CASSSGERDGTQYF.

The rearrangement joins TRBV11-2 to TRBJ2-3, with D unresolved. CDR3 size: 15 residues. CDR1 is SGHAT and CDR2 is FQNNGV in the germline V gene. V was shortened by 0 bases and J by 6 bases, with 13 bases between the two germline ends. DNA for the CDR3: TGTGCCAGCAGCTTAGATCTCCTTACATCGGATACGCAGTATTTT. Amino acid sequence: CASSLDLLTSDTQYF.

This chain connects TRBV11-2 to TRBJ2-7, with TRBD1 matching 7 bases. The CDR3 spans 15 residues. Germline values: CDR1 SGHAT, CDR2 FQNNGV. Trimming at V came to 5 bases and at J to 3 bases, leaving 10 bases not matched to a gene. The CDR3 DNA follows: TGTGCCAGCAGCGCCTCCGGGACAGCATTCTACGAGCAGTACTTC. It translates to CASSASGTAFYEQYF.

This chain joins TRBV18 and TRBJ1-4; D might be TRBD1 (5 bases). Germline loops: CDR1 KGHSH, CDR2 LQKENI. With 6 bases removed from V and 7 bases from J, the gap between germline ends came to 15 bases. The CDR3 sequence is 14 residues long. CDR3: CASSPLGGGEKLFF. The DNA for the CDR3 is TGTGCCAGCTCTCCCCTCGGGGGGGGTGAAAAACTGTTTTTT.

V and J are TRBV2 and TRBJ2-5; 9 bases line up with TRBD2. Trimming cost V 5 bases and J 7 bases; bases outside gene matches: 8. Germline assignment: CDR1 SNHLY and CDR2 FYNNEI. The CDR3 runs to 14 residues. CDR3 loop: CASSSIAGEGTQYF. CDR3 nucleotide sequence: TGTGCCAGCAGTTCGATAGCGGGAGAAGGGACCCAGTACTTC.

As regards this clone: Other nucleotide sequences in the sample specify the same CDR3. The chain has TRBV30 and TRBJ2-7, with D unresolved. V lost 3 bases, J lost 0 bases, and 6 bases lay in between. Germline-derived CDR1 and CDR2 are GTSNPN and SVGIG (reference sequence). The CDR3 totals 12 residues. The CDR3 loop reads CAWSASSYEQYF. CDR3 in DNA: TGTGCCTGGAGCGCTAGCTCCTACGAGCAGTACTTC.

This rearrangement joins TRBV9 to TRBJ2-1; no reliable D call. CDR3 length equals 16 residues. Trimming pared 3 bases from V and 4 bases from J, leaving 17 bases between. Germline CDR1 reads SGDLS; CDR2 reads YYNGEE. DNA for the CDR3: TGTGCCAGCAGCGGATTTACACCCGGATCTTACAATGAGCAGTTCTTC. It yields the protein CASSGFTPGSYNEQFF. Full variable domain (outside the CDR3, taken from reference TRBV9 and TRBJ2-1): DSGVTQTPKHLITATGQRVTLRCSPRSGDLSVYWYQQSLDQGLQFLIQYYNGEERAKGNILERFSAQQFPDLHSELNLSSLELGDSALYFCASSGFTPGSYNEQFFGPGTRLTVL.

The chain links TRBV7-9 to TRBJ2-1; 7 nucleotides agree with TRBD1. The CDR3 has 14 residues. Germline V gene sequence: CDR1 SEHNR, CDR2 FQNEAQ (reference sequence). With V trimmed by 8 bases and J by 9 bases, 13 bases remained unmatched. The CDR3: CASAIEDRSLEQFF. The CDR3 nucleotides are TGTGCCAGCGCCATTGAGGACAGGTCGCTTGAGCAGTTCTTC.

The chain has TRBV11-2 and TRBJ2-7; possible D gene TRBD1, 5 bases. From germline, CDR1 is SGHAT and CDR2 FQNNGV. V was shortened by 5 bases and J by 3 bases, with 20 bases between the two germline ends. CDR3 length equals 16 residues. The CDR3 DNA sequence: TGTGCCAGCAGCCCTCTTTTCCCCCCGGACATCTACGAGCAGTACTTC. This encodes CASSPLFPPDIYEQYF.

The chain couples TRBV15 to TRBJ2-3; TRBD1 aligns across 7 bases. The CDR3 totals 13 residues. J gave up 6 bases and V 3 bases, and 3 bases lay outside the gene matches. Germline CDR1 is LNHNV and CDR2 is YYDKDF (reference sequence). The CDR3 reads CATSRNRGDTQYF. CDR3 DNA sequence: TGTGCCACCAGCAGGAACAGGGGTGATACGCAGTATTTT.

The chain uses TRBV18 and TRBJ2-7, with 10 bases fitting TRBD1. The CDR3 length is 14 residues. The V gene end was trimmed by 6 bases and the J gene end by 7 bases; junction bases not matched to a gene: 9. The germline V gene encodes CDR1 KGHSH and CDR2 LQKENI. The CDR3 is CASSIGTGEREQYF. The CDR3 DNA follows: TGTGCCAGCTCGATAGGGACAGGGGAGCGGGAGCAGTACTTC. The variable domain in full, completed from reference TRBV18 and TRBJ2-7, reads NAGVMQNPRHLVRRRGQEARLRCSPMKGHSHVYWYRQLPEEGLKFMVYLQKENIIDESGMPKERFSAEFPKEGPSILRIQQVVRGDSAAYFCASSIGTGEREQYFGPGTRLTVT.

The rearrangement joins TRBV28 to TRBJ1-2; D gene ambiguous. The V and J ends lost 2 bases and 1 base respectively, with 11 bases between them. The CDR3 is 15 amino acids. Germline CDR1 reads MDHEN; CDR2 reads SYDVKM. The CDR3 coding sequence is TGTGCCAGCAGTTTACTCCCGGGTGTTAACTATGGCTACACCTTC. It yields the protein CASSLLPGVNYGYTF.

The chain recombines TRBV2 with TRBJ1-2; 8 nucleotides align to TRBD1. Germline trimming cut 6 bases from V and 10 bases from J; bases unmatched to any gene: 7. Germline CDR1 is SNHLY and CDR2 is FYNNEI. The CDR3 contains 12 residues. In DNA form, the CDR3 reads TGTGCCAGCAGATCCGGGACAGGTTTCTACACCTTC. As protein: CASRSGTGFYTF.

V and J are TRBV4-3 and TRBJ2-4, with D possibly TRBD1 on 6 matching bases. The ends were cut back, 0 bases at V and 7 bases at J, with 7 bases in the middle. The CDR3 spans 13 residues. The germline V gene encodes CDR1 LGHNA and CDR2 YSLEER. The CDR3 DNA sequence: TGCGCCAGCAGCCAAGAAAGGGGGAACATTCAGTACTTC. This codes for CASSQERGNIQYF.

The V gene is TRBV7-2, the J gene TRBJ2-3; 9 nucleotides align to TRBD1. The CDR3 length is 17 residues. Germline V gene sequence: CDR1 SGHTA, CDR2 FQGNSA. Trimming removed 5 bases from V and 4 bases from J; junction bases left unmatched: 13. Here the CDR3 DNA reads TGTGCCAGCAGCCTACCCCGGGACAGGGTTCGGGCAGATACGCAGTATTTT. Protein product: CASSLPRDRVRADTQYF.

This sequence joins TRBV9 and TRBJ2-3, with unresolved D. This CDR3 is built from 14 residues. The V and J ends lost 0 bases and 2 bases respectively, with 7 bases between them. Germline CDR1 and CDR2: SGDLS and YYNGEE. CDR3: CASSVVSNTDTQYF. For the CDR3, the DNA is TGTGCCAGCAGCGTAGTGTCAAACACAGATACGCAGTATTTT.

As regards this clone: Within the sample, other DNA sequences also encode this same CDR3. This chain uses TRBV11-3 with TRBJ2-5; D possibly matches TRBD1 or TRBD2 (6 bases each). The V gene lost 5 bases and the J gene lost 4 bases, with 11 bases spanning the gap. CDR3 size: 13 residues. In germline, CDR1 is SGHNT, CDR2 YENEEA. The CDR3: CASSLQGGETQYF. The CDR3 bases are TGTGCCAGCAGCCTACAGGGAGGAGAGACCCAGTACTTC. The full variable domain, completed using reference TRBV11-3 and TRBJ2-5, is EAGVVQSPRYKIIEKKQPVAFWCNPISGHNTLYWYLQNLGQGPELLIRYENEEAVDDSQLPKDRFSAERLKGVDSTLKIQPAELGDSAVYLCASSLQGGETQYFGPGTRLLVL.

The rearrangement uses TRBV5-1 and TRBJ2-3, with D unresolved. The CDR3 spans 15 residues. Germline V CDR1 and CDR2: SGHRS, YFSETQ. With 4 bases removed from V and 4 bases from J, the gap between germline ends came to 16 bases. In nucleotides, the CDR3 is TGCGCCAGCAGCCAGGCCACTTCTGGGGCAGATACGCAGTATTTT. Translated, it gives CASSQATSGADTQYF.

V gene TRBV6-6 combines with J gene TRBJ1-1, with D possibly matching TRBD1 (5 bases). The CDR3 runs to 12 residues. V was pared by 7 bases and J by 7 bases, with 13 bases between. Germline loops: CDR1 MNHNY, CDR2 SVGAGI (reference sequence). The CDR3 DNA is TGTGCCAGCACCAAGGTGGGGGGTGAAGCTTTCTTT. It specifies CASTKVGGEAFF.

V gene TRBV5-6 combines with J gene TRBJ1-3; D possibly corresponds to TRBD1 (6 bases). The germline CDR1 and CDR2 sequences are SGHDT and YYEEEE. Between the trimmed V and J ends, which lost 4 bases and 9 bases, there was a span of 23 bases. The CDR3 has 16 residues. The CDR3 sequence is CASSTGRGREYGTIYF. CDR3 DNA: TGTGCCAGCAGCACAGGCAGGGGACGCGAATACGGCACCATATATTTT.

V gene TRBV9 combines with J gene TRBJ2-2; D is undetermined. This CDR3 is built from 16 residues. Germline V gives CDR1 SGDLS, CDR2 YYNGEE. The V gene lost 0 bases and the J gene lost 5 bases, with 14 bases spanning the gap. The CDR3 region is CASSVDSFAGTGELFF. The CDR3, as DNA: TGTGCCAGCAGCGTAGATTCCTTTGCCGGTACCGGGGAGCTGTTTTTT.

This sequence joins TRBV18 and TRBJ2-7; TRBD1 agrees at 9 bases. The CDR3 is 14 amino acids. V gave up 6 bases and J gave up 5 bases; unmatched junction bases: 8. Germline values: CDR1 KGHSH, CDR2 LQKENI. CDR3 residues: CASSTGQGADEQYF. The CDR3 DNA is TGTGCCAGCTCTACGGGACAGGGAGCAGACGAGCAGTACTTC.

The chain uses TRBV2 and TRBJ2-5, with TRBD1 identical over 7 bases. This CDR3 is built from 13 residues. CDR1 is SNHLY and CDR2 is FYNNEI in the germline V gene. J gave up 5 bases and V 6 bases, and 6 bases lay outside the gene matches. CDR3 coding DNA: TGTGCCAGCAGGGACAGGTTCGGGGAGACCCAGTACTTC. It is translated as CASRDRFGETQYF.

Points on this clone: The sample has other DNA sequences that encode this CDR3 too. The chain couples TRBV27 to TRBJ1-1; tentative D call: TRBD1 (5 bases). This CDR3 spans 15 amino acids. V shed 2 bases and J shed 0 bases, with 10 bases lying between them. In germline, CDR1 is MNHEY, CDR2 SMNVEV (reference sequence). CDR3 nucleotides: TGTGCCAGCAGTTTAAGGGGACTTATGAACACTGAAGCTTTCTTT. Residues: CASSLRGLMNTEAFF.